This T cell receptor (beta chain) derives from a study of OX40 agonist ivuxolimab in advanced cancers. The CDR3 consists of 11 residues. Germline loops: CDR1 SGHAT, CDR2 FQNNGV. V was trimmed by 6 bases and J by 0 bases, leaving 3 bases between them. Measured with immunoSEQ multiplex PCR; TCRdb has only the in-frame clones, and not every one. This table holds 25,000 to 35,000 clones, less than 90% found once. The sequence came from an adult with an advanced solid tumor such as melanoma, head and neck, liver or kidney cancer. V gene TRBV11-2 combines with J gene TRBJ2-7; D is uncertain. The sequencing used CD4+ or CD8+ T cells sorted from blood, collected in a trial of the OX40 agonist ivuxolimab. CDR3 sequence reads: CASRDSYEQYF. The CDR3 DNA sequence: TGTGCCAGCAGGGACTCCTACGAGCAGTACTTC.